One sample yielded the 14 T cell receptor beta chains listed below, sequenced in a study of cytomegalovirus exposure and HLA in healthy donors. The primer mix had 60 Vbeta and 13 Jbeta primers. The method was immunoSEQ multiplex PCR; TCRdb's version includes in-frame clones alone and lacks a portion of them. The table has 180,000 or so clones, 65% to 85% seen once. Sequenced input: PBMCs. Receptors were obtained from a girl under 18 in good health and CMV-seropositive.

The rearrangement uses TRBV11-2 and TRBJ1-1; 7 nucleotides line up with TRBD1. With V trimmed by 4 bases and J by 7 bases, 9 bases remained unmatched. The CDR3 covers 14 residues. Germline V gene lookup returns CDR1 SGHAT and CDR2 FQNNGV. The CDR3 reads CASSYRGFFIEAFF. In nucleotides, the CDR3 is TGTGCCAGCAGCTACAGGGGCTTCTTCATTGAAGCTTTCTTT. Filled out from reference TRBV11-2 and TRBJ1-1, the complete variable domain reads EAGVAQSPRYKIIEKRQSVAFWCNPISGHATLYWYQQILGQGPKLLIQFQNNGVVDDSQLPKDRFSAERLKGVDSTLKIQPAKLEDSAVYLCASSYRGFFIEAFFGQGTRLTVV.

This clone showed up just a few times. The junction differs from germline at one of its ends, possibly a read error. The chain is built from TRBV7-7 and TRBJ1-2; maybe TRBD1 (6 bases). The germline gives CDR1 SSHAT, CDR2 FNYEAQ (reference sequence). The length of the CDR3 is 17 residues. The CDR3: CASSLPARGRGYYGYTF. CDR3 DNA: TGTGCTAGCAGCTTGCCCGCCAGGGGCCGTGGGTACTATGGCTACACCTTC.

V and J are TRBV11-2 and TRBJ2-7; 12 nucleotides align to TRBD2. The CDR3 length is 15 residues. CDR1 SGHAT and CDR2 FQNNGV come from the germline V gene. V dropped 10 bases and J dropped 7; count of bases not matched to a gene: 14. The CDR3 sequence: CATTPSSGRVWEQYF. CDR3 nucleotide sequence: TGTGCCACCACCCCCTCTAGCGGGAGGGTATGGGAGCAGTACTTC.

This chain joins TRBV5-4 and TRBJ1-3; D remains unclear. Germline V CDR1 and CDR2: SGHNT, YYREEE (reference sequence). This CDR3 has 15 residues. V shed 4 bases and J shed 0 bases, with 11 bases lying between them. CDR3 nucleotides: TGTGCCAGCAGCGAGGCACCGGGCTCTGGAAACACCATATATTTT. It encodes CASSEAPGSGNTIYF.

This clone was seen once. The chain uses TRBV5-4 and TRBJ2-3; D is undetermined. V lost 3 bases and J 0 bases, leaving 11 bases between the germline ends. This CDR3 comprises 15 residues. Germline CDR1 is SGHNT and CDR2 is YYREEE (reference sequence). The CDR3 sequence is CASSYRRHSTDTQYF. As DNA, the CDR3 is TGTGCCAGCAGCTATCGGCGGCATAGCACAGATACGCAGTATTTT.

This clone turned up a few times. This chain joins TRBV10-3 and TRBJ1-6; D is unclear. CDR1 is ENHRY and CDR2 is SYGVKD in the germline V gene. V lost 2 bases to trimming and J lost 9 bases, with 11 bases between them. The CDR3 runs 14 residues. The CDR3 here is CAISEGQESSPLHF. CDR3 nucleotide sequence: TGTGCCATCAGTGAGGGGCAAGAGAGTTCACCCCTCCACTTT.

The V gene is TRBV27, the J gene TRBJ1-2; possible D gene TRBD1, 5 bases. V dropped 7 bases and J dropped 5 bases, with 20 bases sitting between them. The length of the CDR3 is 15 residues. CDR1 and CDR2 from the germline V gene are MNHEY and SMNVEV (reference sequence). The DNA for the CDR3 is TGTGCCAGCACCCCCTGGGCCGGGGGAAGATATGGCTACACCTTC. It yields the protein CASTPWAGGRYGYTF.

The chain employs TRBV16 and TRBJ2-1; D is uncertain. CDR3 length: 15 amino acids. CDR1 and CDR2 from the germline V gene are KGHSY and FQNENV. Trimming cost V 4 bases and J 0 bases, with 10 bases left between them. The CDR3 DNA follows: TGTGCCAGCAGCCCCGATCTGAGCTCCTACAATGAGCAGTTCTTC. Protein sequence: CASSPDLSSYNEQFF. Together with reference TRBV16 and TRBJ2-1, the CDR3 gives the full variable domain: GEEVAQTPKHLVRGEGQKAKLYCAPIKGHSYVFWYQQVLKNEFKFLISFQNENVFDETGMPKERFSAKCLPNSPCSLEIQATKLEDSAVYFCASSPDLSSYNEQFFGPGTRLTVL.

The CDR3 here is CASSLGWGGSRDEQYF. The CDR3 DNA reads as TGTGCCAGCAGCTTGGGGTGGGGAGGGAGTCGAGACGAGCAGTACTTC. The V call is TRBV5-4, the J call TRBJ2-5; TRBD2 aligns across 7 bases. The DNA matches TRBJ2-7 better at its end, which makes the J call doubtful. Per germline, CDR1 SGHNT and CDR2 YYREEE (reference sequence). The CDR3 covers 16 residues.

This sequence joins TRBV29-1 and TRBJ2-3, with a possible D match to TRBD2 (5 bases). V was shortened by 6 bases and J by 2 bases, with 12 bases between the two germline ends. Germline CDR1 and CDR2: SQVTM and ANQGSEA. This CDR3 region has 13 residues. The CDR3, as DNA: TGCAGCGTCGCCCCGAGGGTCACAGATACGCAGTATTTT. As protein: CSVAPRVTDTQYF.

The J gene is TRBJ1-1, the V gene TRBV25-1; 12 bases align to TRBD1. The CDR3 has 16 amino acids. V shed 5 bases and J 8 bases; nucleotides not matched to a gene: 12. The germline gives CDR1 MGHDK, CDR2 SYGVNS. The CDR3 loop reads CASSRSGWDRGQEAFF. In DNA, the CDR3 is TGTGCCAGCAGTCGATCAGGGTGGGACAGGGGGCAGGAAGCTTTCTTT.

V and J are TRBV7-2 and TRBJ1-5; D not resolved. V lost 5 bases to trimming and J lost 7 bases, with 12 bases between them. The germline CDR1 and CDR2 sequences are SGHTA and FQGNSA. This CDR3 is 13 amino acids long. CDR3 nucleotides: TGTGCCAGCAGCCCGAGGGTAGACCAGCCCCAGCATTTT. This codes for CASSPRVDQPQHF.

V is TRBV6-1 and J is TRBJ1-1; 10 bases agree with TRBD1. Germline V gene lookup returns CDR1 MNHNS and CDR2 SASEGT. Trimming cost V 6 bases and J 1 base; bases outside gene matches: 5. The CDR3 length is 15 residues. The CDR3 loop reads CASRGQGLWNTEAFF. The CDR3 coding sequence is TGTGCCAGCAGGGGACAGGGGCTTTGGAACACTGAAGCTTTCTTT.

The DNA for the CDR3 is TGCAGCGTTGAATATTCTCGGCCAGGCCAAGAGACCCAGTACTTC. Its protein is CSVEYSRPGQETQYF. The chain has TRBV29-1 and TRBJ2-5, with D uncertain. In germline, CDR1 is SQVTM, CDR2 ANQGSEA. The CDR3 is 15 amino acids. V dropped 2 bases and J dropped 1 base, with 14 bases sitting between them.